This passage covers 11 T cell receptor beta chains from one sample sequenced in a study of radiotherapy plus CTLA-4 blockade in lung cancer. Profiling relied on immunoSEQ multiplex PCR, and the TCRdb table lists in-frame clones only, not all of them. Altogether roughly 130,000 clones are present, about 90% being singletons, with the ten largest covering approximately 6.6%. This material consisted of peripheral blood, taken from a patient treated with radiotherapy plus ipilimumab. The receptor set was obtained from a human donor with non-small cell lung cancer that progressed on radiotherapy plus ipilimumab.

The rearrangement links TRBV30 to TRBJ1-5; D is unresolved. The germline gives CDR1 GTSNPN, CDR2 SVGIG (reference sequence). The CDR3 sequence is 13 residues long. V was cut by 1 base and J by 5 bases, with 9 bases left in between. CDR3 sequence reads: CAWSDGRDQPQHF. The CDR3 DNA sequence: TGTGCCTGGAGTGACGGGAGGGATCAGCCCCAGCATTTT.

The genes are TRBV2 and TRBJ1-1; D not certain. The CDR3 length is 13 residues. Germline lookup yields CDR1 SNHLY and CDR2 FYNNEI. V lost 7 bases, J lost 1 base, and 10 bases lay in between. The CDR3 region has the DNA TGTGCCAGCATACTCACTACGAACACTGAAGCTTTCTTT. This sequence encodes CASILTTNTEAFF.

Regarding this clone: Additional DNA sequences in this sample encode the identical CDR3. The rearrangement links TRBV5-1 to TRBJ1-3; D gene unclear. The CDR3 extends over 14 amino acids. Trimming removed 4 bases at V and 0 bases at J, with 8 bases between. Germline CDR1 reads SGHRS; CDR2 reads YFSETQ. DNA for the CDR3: TGCGCCAGCAGCCGGACGATCTCTGGAAACACCATATATTTT. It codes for CASSRTISGNTIYF.

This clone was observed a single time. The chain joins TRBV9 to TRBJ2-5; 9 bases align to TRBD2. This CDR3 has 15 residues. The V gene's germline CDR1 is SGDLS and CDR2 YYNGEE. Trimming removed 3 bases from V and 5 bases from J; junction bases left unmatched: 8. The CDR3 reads CASSASSGMDETQYF. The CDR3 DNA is TGTGCCAGCAGCGCATCTAGCGGGATGGATGAGACCCAGTACTTC. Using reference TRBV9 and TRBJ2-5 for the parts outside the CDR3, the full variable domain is DSGVTQTPKHLITATGQRVTLRCSPRSGDLSVYWYQQSLDQGLQFLIQYYNGEERAKGNILERFSAQQFPDLHSELNLSSLELGDSALYFCASSASSGMDETQYFGPGTRLLVL.

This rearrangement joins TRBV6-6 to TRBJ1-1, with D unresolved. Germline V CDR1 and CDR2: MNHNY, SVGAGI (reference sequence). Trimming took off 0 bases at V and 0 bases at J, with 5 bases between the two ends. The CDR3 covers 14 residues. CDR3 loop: CASSYSGMNTEAFF. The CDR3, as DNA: TGTGCCAGCAGTTACTCGGGGATGAACACTGAAGCTTTCTTT.

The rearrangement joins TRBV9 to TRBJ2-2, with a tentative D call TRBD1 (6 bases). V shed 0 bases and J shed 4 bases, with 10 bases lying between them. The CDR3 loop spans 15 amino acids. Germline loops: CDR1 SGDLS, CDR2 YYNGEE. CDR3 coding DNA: TGTGCCAGCAGCGTAGTAACAGGGAGCACCGGGGAGCTGTTTTTT. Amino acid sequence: CASSVVTGSTGELFF.

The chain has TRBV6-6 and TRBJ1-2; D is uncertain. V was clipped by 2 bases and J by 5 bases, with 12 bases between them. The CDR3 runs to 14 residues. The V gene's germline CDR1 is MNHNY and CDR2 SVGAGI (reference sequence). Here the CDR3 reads CASSYPTENYGYTF. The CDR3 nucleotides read TGTGCCAGCAGTTACCCCACAGAGAATTATGGCTACACCTTC.

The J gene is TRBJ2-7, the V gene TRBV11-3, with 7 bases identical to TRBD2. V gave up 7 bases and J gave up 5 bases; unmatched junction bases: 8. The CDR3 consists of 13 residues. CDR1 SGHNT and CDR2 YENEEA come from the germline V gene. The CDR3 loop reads CASTFNAGDEQYF. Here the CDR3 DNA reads TGTGCCAGCACCTTCAATGCGGGGGACGAGCAGTACTTC.

CDR3 sequence: CAWSGWGLARAGRSYEQYF. The CDR3 bases are TGTGCCTGGAGTGGTTGGGGGTTGGCTCGGGCAGGGCGATCCTACGAGCAGTACTTC. The V call is TRBV30, the J call TRBJ2-7; D assignment may be TRBD1 or TRBD2 (5 bases each). Trimming stripped 1 base from V and 1 base from J, with 26 bases between. The CDR3 contains 19 residues. Germline CDR1 is GTSNPN and CDR2 is SVGIG (reference sequence).

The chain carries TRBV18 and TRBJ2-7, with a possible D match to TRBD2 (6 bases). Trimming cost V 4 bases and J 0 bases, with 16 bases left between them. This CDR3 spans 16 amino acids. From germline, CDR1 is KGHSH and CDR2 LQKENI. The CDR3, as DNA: TGTGCCAGCTCACAGCTTGGGACTGCCACCTCCTACGAGCAGTACTTC. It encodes CASSQLGTATSYEQYF.

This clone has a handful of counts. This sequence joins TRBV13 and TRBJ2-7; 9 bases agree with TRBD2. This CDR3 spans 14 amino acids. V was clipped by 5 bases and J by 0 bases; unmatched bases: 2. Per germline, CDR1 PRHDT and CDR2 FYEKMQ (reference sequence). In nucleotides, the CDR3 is TGTGCCAGCAGCAATAGCGGGAGCTCCTACGAGCAGTACTTC. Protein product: CASSNSGSSYEQYF.